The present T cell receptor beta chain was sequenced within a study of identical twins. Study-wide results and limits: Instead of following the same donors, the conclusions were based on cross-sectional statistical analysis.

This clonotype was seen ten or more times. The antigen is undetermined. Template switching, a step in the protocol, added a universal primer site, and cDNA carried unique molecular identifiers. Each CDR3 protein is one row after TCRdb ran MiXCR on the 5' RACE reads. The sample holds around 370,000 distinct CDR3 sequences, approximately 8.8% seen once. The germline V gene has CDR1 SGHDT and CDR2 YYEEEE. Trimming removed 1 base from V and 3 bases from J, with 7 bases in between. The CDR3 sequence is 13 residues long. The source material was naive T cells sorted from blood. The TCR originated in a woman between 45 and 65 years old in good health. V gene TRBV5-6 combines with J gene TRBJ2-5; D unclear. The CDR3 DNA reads TGTGCCAGCAGCTTGAGAAGTAAAGAGACCCAGTACTTC. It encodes CASSLRSKETQYF.